The rows below give T cell receptor beta chains drawn from one sample of a study of T cell responses to AZD1222 COVID-19 vaccine. The table came from immunoSEQ multiplex PCR; TCRdb's copy has only in-frame clones and leaves some out. The sample has about 220,000 clones, roughly 91% seen once. The starting material was peripheral blood, obtained on day 0 of MenACWY control vaccination. These receptors came from an adult in good health. Both conserved end residues are part of each CDR3. The D gene is left open where the match is weak. Expanded clones are given a class, and other clones once, few, many or no size at all.

abundance: NA; d_gene: TRBD1; v_gene: TRBV18; j_gene: TRBJ1-2; CDR3nt: TGTGCCAGCTCACCGTCAGGGGGCGGCTATGGCTACACCTTC; CDR3aa: CASSPSGGGYGYTF
abundance: NA; d_gene: TRBD1; v_gene: TRBV6-5; j_gene: TRBJ1-1; CDR3nt: TGTGCCAGCAGGGCACCGGGACAGGGGAGGACTGAAGCTTTCTTT; CDR3aa: CASRAPGQGRTEAFF
abundance: NA; d_gene: NA; v_gene: TRBV6-1; j_gene: TRBJ1-2; CDR3nt: TGTGCCAGCAGTGAAGCAGCAGGGAGAGGCTACACCTTC; CDR3aa: CASSEAAGRGYTF
abundance: NA; d_gene: NA; v_gene: TRBV30; j_gene: TRBJ1-5; CDR3nt: TGTGCCTGGAGTGGCCCCTTACAGAATCAGCCCCAGCATTTT; CDR3aa: CAWSGPLQNQPQHF
abundance: NA; d_gene: TRBD1; v_gene: TRBV2; j_gene: TRBJ1-6; CDR3nt: TGTGCCAGCTTCCGCCGGGACAGCTATAATTCACCCCTCCACTTT; CDR3aa: CASFRRDSYNSPLHF
abundance: once; d_gene: NA; v_gene: TRBV18; j_gene: TRBJ1-1; CDR3nt: TGTGCCAGCTCACCAACCCGGGACCGATTGAACACTGAAGCTTTCTTT; CDR3aa: CASSPTRDRLNTEAFF
abundance: NA; d_gene: TRBD1; v_gene: TRBV12-3/TRBV12-4; j_gene: TRBJ1-2; CDR3nt: TGTGCCACCGGGGGACAGGCTGTATTTGGCTACACCTTC; CDR3aa: CATGGQAVFGYTF
abundance: NA; d_gene: NA; v_gene: TRBV7-9; j_gene: TRBJ2-2; CDR3nt: TGTGCCAGCAGCTTAGCGGGGTCCGGGGAGCTGTTTTTT; CDR3aa: CASSLAGSGELFF
abundance: NA; d_gene: NA; v_gene: TRBV19; j_gene: TRBJ1-5; CDR3nt: TGTGCCAGTAGTATAGGTTGGTTTTTGAGTCAGCCCCAGCATTTT; CDR3aa: CASSIGWFLSQPQHF
abundance: NA; d_gene: TRBD2; v_gene: TRBV27; j_gene: TRBJ2-7; CDR3nt: TGTGCCAGCAGTTTATCCGGACTAGCGGGGGATGGTGTAGGCTACGAGCAGTACTTC; CDR3aa: CASSLSGLAGDGVGYEQYF
abundance: once; d_gene: NA; v_gene: TRBV6-6; j_gene: TRBJ1-1; CDR3nt: TGTGCCAGCAGCCCGAACCGTGACAGTTGGACTGAAGCTTTCTTT; CDR3aa: CASSPNRDSWTEAFF
abundance: NA; d_gene: TRBD1; v_gene: TRBV5-1; j_gene: TRBJ1-2; CDR3nt: TGCGCCAGTCAGGAGGGGGGACAGATGTTCTATGGCTACACCTTC; CDR3aa: CASQEGGQMFYGYTF
abundance: NA; d_gene: TRBD1; v_gene: TRBV14; j_gene: TRBJ1-6; CDR3nt: TGTGCCAGCAGCCCCCGACAGGGGAATTCACCCCTCCACTTT; CDR3aa: CASSPRQGNSPLHF
abundance: NA; d_gene: TRBD1; v_gene: TRBV5-5; j_gene: TRBJ1-2; CDR3nt: TGTGCCAGCAGCCTAGATCTAGGGACAGGGAACTATGGCTACACCTTC; CDR3aa: CASSLDLGTGNYGYTF
abundance: NA; d_gene: NA; v_gene: TRBV6-5; j_gene: TRBJ2-3; CDR3nt: TGTGCCAGCAGCCAGTGGGGGGATACGCAGTATTTT; CDR3aa: CASSQWGDTQYF
abundance: NA; d_gene: NA; v_gene: TRBV2; j_gene: TRBJ2-6; CDR3nt: TGTGCCAGCAGGAGCGTAAGCTCTGGGGCCAACGTCCTGACTTTC; CDR3aa: CASRSVSSGANVLTF
abundance: NA; d_gene: NA; v_gene: TRBV7-2; j_gene: TRBJ1-1; CDR3nt: TGTGCCAGCAGCGGGGTCCCGAACACTGAAGCTTTCTTT; CDR3aa: CASSGVPNTEAFF
abundance: NA; d_gene: TRBD2; v_gene: TRBV5-1; j_gene: TRBJ2-2; CDR3nt: TGCGCCAGCAGCGCGACTAGCGCTTCGAACACCGGGGAGCTGTTTTTT; CDR3aa: CASSATSASNTGELFF
abundance: NA; d_gene: TRBD1; v_gene: TRBV6-5; j_gene: TRBJ1-6; CDR3nt: TGTGCCAGCAGTTACGGGGGACAGGGGTTCTCACCCCTCCACTTT; CDR3aa: CASSYGGQGFSPLHF
abundance: NA; d_gene: NA; v_gene: TRBV5-4; j_gene: TRBJ1-5; CDR3nt: TGTGCCAGCAGCTTCGACAGCAATCAGCCCCAGCATTTT; CDR3aa: CASSFDSNQPQHF
abundance: NA; d_gene: TRBD1; v_gene: TRBV10-1; j_gene: TRBJ1-5; CDR3nt: TGCGCCAGCAGTGCAAGGACAGGGGGCCGGCCCCAGCATTTT; CDR3aa: CASSARTGGRPQHF
abundance: once; d_gene: NA; v_gene: TRBV24-1; j_gene: TRBJ2-2; CDR3nt: TGTGCCACCAGTGATTCCCGGGGGCGGGCGGCCGGGGAGCTGTTTTTT; CDR3aa: CATSDSRGRAAGELFF
abundance: few; d_gene: NA; v_gene: TRBV27; j_gene: TRBJ1-3; CDR3nt: TGTGCCAGCAGTGAGCTACAGGGAGCTGGAAACACCATATATTTT; CDR3aa: CASSELQGAGNTIYF
abundance: NA; d_gene: NA; v_gene: TRBV25-1; j_gene: TRBJ1-2; CDR3nt: TGTGCCATCGAAACTAACTATGGCTACACCTTC; CDR3aa: CAIETNYGYTF
abundance: once; d_gene: NA; v_gene: TRBV5-1; j_gene: TRBJ1-1; CDR3nt: TGCGCCAGCCGCCCGGGGGGGGGCCGCAACACTGAAGCTTTCTTT; CDR3aa: CASRPGGGRNTEAFF
abundance: NA; d_gene: NA; v_gene: TRBV4-3; j_gene: TRBJ1-1; CDR3nt: TGCGCCAGCAGCCAAGAAAGTTCTTTTAGTCGGATAGTAACTGAAGCTTTCTTT; CDR3aa: CASSQESSFSRIVTEAFF
abundance: NA; d_gene: NA; v_gene: TRBV3-1/TRBV3-2; j_gene: TRBJ1-1; CDR3nt: TGTGCCAGCAGCCAGGCGTCCCGGACAGCCCCAGCTTTCTTT; CDR3aa: CASSQASRTAPAFF
abundance: NA; d_gene: TRBD2; v_gene: TRBV28; j_gene: TRBJ2-3; CDR3nt: TGTGCCAGCAGTTTTAGCGGGGGGGCAGATACGCAGTATTTT; CDR3aa: CASSFSGGADTQYF
abundance: NA; d_gene: NA; v_gene: TRBV25-1; j_gene: TRBJ1-1; CDR3nt: TGTGCCAGCAGTGAAAGTCTGGGGAGCTACACTGAAGCTTTCTTT; CDR3aa: CASSESLGSYTEAFF
abundance: few; d_gene: TRBD1; v_gene: TRBV2; j_gene: TRBJ1-1; CDR3nt: TGTGCCAGCAGTGGGCGGACAGGGGGAACTGAAGCTTTCTTT; CDR3aa: CASSGRTGGTEAFF
abundance: NA; d_gene: TRBD2; v_gene: TRBV19; j_gene: TRBJ2-6; CDR3nt: TGTGCCAGTAGTATACGGGAGGGCGCCCGTCTAGCTGGGGCCAACGTCCTGACTTTC; CDR3aa: CASSIREGARLAGANVLTF
abundance: NA; d_gene: NA; v_gene: TRBV5-1; j_gene: TRBJ2-3; CDR3nt: TGCGCCAGCAGCTTGAGTGGAGATACGCAGTATTTT; CDR3aa: CASSLSGDTQYF
abundance: once; d_gene: NA; v_gene: TRBV25-1; j_gene: TRBJ1-6; CDR3nt: TGTGCCAGCACACCGGACTCCTATAATTCACCCCTCCACTTT; CDR3aa: CASTPDSYNSPLHF
abundance: NA; d_gene: NA; v_gene: TRBV30; j_gene: TRBJ2-5; CDR3nt: TGTGCCTGGCAGGGGGGCCGCACCCAGTACTTC; CDR3aa: CAWQGGRTQYF
abundance: NA; d_gene: NA; v_gene: TRBV6-1; j_gene: TRBJ2-7; CDR3nt: TGTGCCAGCAGTGAATCAGCCACCTACGAGCAGTACTTC; CDR3aa: CASSESATYEQYF
abundance: NA; d_gene: NA; v_gene: TRBV28; j_gene: TRBJ1-2; CDR3nt: TGTGCCAGCACCCACGGGGGTAAATCTAACTATGGCTACACCTTC; CDR3aa: CASTHGGKSNYGYTF
abundance: NA; d_gene: NA; v_gene: TRBV5-1; j_gene: TRBJ2-1; CDR3nt: TGCGCCAGCAGCTCTGGCGGGACAAGCTCAGAGAATGAGCAGTTCTTC; CDR3aa: CASSSGGTSSENEQFF
abundance: NA; d_gene: NA; v_gene: TRBV6-1; j_gene: TRBJ1-5; CDR3nt: TGTGCCAGCAGTGATGGCGGGGAACGGCCCCAGCATTTT; CDR3aa: CASSDGGERPQHF
abundance: NA; d_gene: NA; v_gene: TRBV6-5; j_gene: TRBJ1-3; CDR3nt: TGTGCCAGCAGGGGAACGGTCTCTGGAAACACCATATATTTT; CDR3aa: CASRGTVSGNTIYF
abundance: once; d_gene: TRBD1; v_gene: TRBV6-5; j_gene: TRBJ1-5; CDR3nt: TGTGCCAGCAGGGCAGGGACAGGCAATCAGCCCCAGCATTTT; CDR3aa: CASRAGTGNQPQHF
abundance: NA; d_gene: NA; v_gene: TRBV15; j_gene: TRBJ2-3; CDR3nt: TGTGCCACCAGCAGAGGGCGCACAGATACGCAGTATTTT; CDR3aa: CATSRGRTDTQYF
abundance: NA; d_gene: NA; v_gene: TRBV5-6; j_gene: TRBJ1-2; CDR3nt: TGTGCCAGCAGCTCCCCTCCTAACTATGGCTACACCTTC; CDR3aa: CASSSPPNYGYTF
abundance: NA; d_gene: NA; v_gene: TRBV4-3; j_gene: TRBJ1-5; CDR3nt: TGCGCCAGCAGCCAAGATGTCGGGGGTCAGCCCCAGCATTTT; CDR3aa: CASSQDVGGQPQHF
abundance: NA; d_gene: TRBD1; v_gene: TRBV5-1; j_gene: TRBJ2-3; CDR3nt: TGCGCCAGCAGCACCGGGACAGGGGGAACCCTCACAGATACGCAGTATTTT; CDR3aa: CASSTGTGGTLTDTQYF
abundance: NA; d_gene: NA; v_gene: TRBV5-4; j_gene: TRBJ1-6; CDR3nt: TGTGCCAGCAGCTTGGTTGACAGAAATAATTCACCCCTCCACTTT; CDR3aa: CASSLVDRNNSPLHF
abundance: NA; d_gene: NA; v_gene: TRBV12-3/TRBV12-4; j_gene: TRBJ1-1; CDR3nt: TGTGCCAGCAGTCTCGGGACGAAATCCAGAGCTTTCTTT; CDR3aa: CASSLGTKSRAFF
abundance: few; d_gene: NA; v_gene: TRBV14; j_gene: TRBJ1-1; CDR3nt: TGTGCCAGCAGCCAGGGGAACACTGAAGCTTTCTTT; CDR3aa: CASSQGNTEAFF
abundance: NA; d_gene: TRBD1; v_gene: TRBV7-8; j_gene: TRBJ1-2; CDR3nt: TGTGCCAGCAGCTTCGGGACAGGAGACGGCTACACCTTC; CDR3aa: CASSFGTGDGYTF